The 5 T cell receptor beta chains reported below all come from one sample, sequenced in a study of post-analysis software for immune sequencing data. Study-level results: There were roughly 5 TRBV segments more frequent in patients than controls, and TRBV5-6, TRBV5-1 and TRBV20-1 were among them.

Their antigen targets remain unknown. Sequencing libraries made from TCR beta cDNA carried unique molecular identifiers. TCRdb used MiXCR to reprocess the PCR reads, holding one entry per CDR3 protein. The sample has 380,000 or so distinct CDR3 sequences; roughly 35% are singletons. Sequenced sample: blood. These receptors came from a girl aged 5 to 17 with multiple sclerosis.

The sample holds one count of this clonotype. A junction end diverges from the germline sequence, so it may reflect a read error. The gene calls are TRBV3-1 and TRBJ2-1; weak D call: TRBD1 (6 bases). Germline V gene data show CDR1 as LGHDT and CDR2 as YNNKEL (reference sequence). This CDR3 has 16 residues. The CDR3 spells CAGSQDTGTSYNEQFF. The CDR3 coding sequence is TGTGCCGGCAGCCAAGATACAGGGACCTCCTACAATGAGCAGTTCTTC.

The chain combines TRBV6-6 with TRBJ2-7, with TRBD1 matching 12 bases. In germline, CDR1 is MNHNY, CDR2 SVGAGI (reference sequence). V shed 4 bases, J shed 6 bases, and the junction held 10 bases outside the gene matches. The CDR3 has 16 amino acids. In nucleotides, the CDR3 is TGTGCCAGCAGTTTACTTCCGGGACAGGGGGCGTCCGAGCAGTACTTC. Its translation: CASSLLPGQGASEQYF.

The chain carries TRBV7-2 and TRBJ2-1; D may be TRBD1 or TRBD2 (5 bases each). Germline assignment: CDR1 SGHTA and CDR2 FQGNSA. The CDR3 totals 14 residues. Trimming shortened V by 1 base and J by 7 bases, and 11 bases separated the two germline ends. The CDR3 is CASSLVGAPNEQFF. The CDR3 nucleotides are TGTGCCAGCAGCTTAGTCGGGGCGCCTAATGAGCAGTTCTTC.

The J gene is TRBJ2-1, the V gene TRBV27; possibly TRBD2 for D (6 bases). The CDR3 runs 14 residues. Trimming pared 6 bases from V and 3 bases from J, leaving 12 bases between. Germline loops: CDR1 MNHEY, CDR2 SMNVEV (reference sequence). The CDR3 loop is CASSREAFYNEQFF. The CDR3 coding sequence is TGTGCCAGCAGCAGGGAGGCCTTCTACAATGAGCAGTTCTTC.

This chain connects TRBV11-1 to TRBJ1-5; no definite D call. CDR1 is SGHAT and CDR2 is FQDESV in the germline V gene (reference sequence). V was clipped by 5 bases and J by 7 bases, with 12 bases between them. The CDR3 covers 13 residues. The CDR3 sequence is CASSGWPGQPQHF. CDR3 bases: TGTGCCAGCAGCGGGTGGCCGGGGCAGCCCCAGCATTTT.